This T cell receptor (beta chain) was captured in a study of T cells after yellow fever vaccination. In the case of this clonotype: Its antigen remains unknown.

TCRdb redid the calling of the 5' RACE reads with MiXCR, one entry per CDR3 protein. The table has some 390,000 distinct CDR3 sequences, approximately 18% seen once. This CDR3 contains 15 residues. Germline V gene lookup returns CDR1 SGHKS and CDR2 YYEKEE (reference sequence). J gave up 11 bases and V 0 bases, and 3 bases lay outside the gene matches. The study, taken as a whole, reports: Most primary-vaccination clones reappeared after the booster (about 97% CD4, about 88% CD8).

The sequencing here drew on PBMCs, taken before the yellow fever booster vaccination. This receptor was identified in a young man who received the YFV17D yellow fever vaccine. The rearrangement joins TRBV5-5 to TRBJ2-1; 15 bases are shared with TRBD2. The CDR3 DNA follows: TGTGCCAGCAGCTTGGAGGGGACTAGCGGGGGGAAGCAGTTCTTC. This codes for CASSLEGTSGGKQFF.